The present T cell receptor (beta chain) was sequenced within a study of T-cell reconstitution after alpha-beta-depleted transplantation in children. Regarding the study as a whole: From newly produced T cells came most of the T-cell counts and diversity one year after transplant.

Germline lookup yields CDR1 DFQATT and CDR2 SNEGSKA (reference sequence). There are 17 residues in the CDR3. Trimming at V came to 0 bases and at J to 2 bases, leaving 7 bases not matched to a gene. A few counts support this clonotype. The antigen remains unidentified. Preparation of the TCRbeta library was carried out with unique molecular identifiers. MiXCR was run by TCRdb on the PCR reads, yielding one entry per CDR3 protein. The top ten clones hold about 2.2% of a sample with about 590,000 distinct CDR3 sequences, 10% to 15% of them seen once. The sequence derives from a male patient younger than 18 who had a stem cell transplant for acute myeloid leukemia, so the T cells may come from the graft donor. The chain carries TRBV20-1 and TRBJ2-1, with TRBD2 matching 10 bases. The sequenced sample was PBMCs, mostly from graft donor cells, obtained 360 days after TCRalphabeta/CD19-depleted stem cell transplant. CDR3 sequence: CSARDLALAGAYNEQFF. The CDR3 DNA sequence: TGCAGTGCTAGAGATCTGGCCCTAGCGGGAGCCTACAATGAGCAGTTCTTC.